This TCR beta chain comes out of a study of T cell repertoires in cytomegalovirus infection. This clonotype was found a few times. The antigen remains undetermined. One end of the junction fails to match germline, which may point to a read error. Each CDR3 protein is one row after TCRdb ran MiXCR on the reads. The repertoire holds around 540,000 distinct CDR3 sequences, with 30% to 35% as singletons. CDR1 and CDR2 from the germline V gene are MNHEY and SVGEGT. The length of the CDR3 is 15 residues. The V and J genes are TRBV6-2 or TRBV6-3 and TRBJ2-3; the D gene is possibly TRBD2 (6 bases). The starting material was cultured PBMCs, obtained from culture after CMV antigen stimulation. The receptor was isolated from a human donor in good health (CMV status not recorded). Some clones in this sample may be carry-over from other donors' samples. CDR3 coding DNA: TGTGCCAGCAGTTACTCGTACACTAGCACGGATACGCAGTATTTT. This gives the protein CASSYSYTSTDTQYF.